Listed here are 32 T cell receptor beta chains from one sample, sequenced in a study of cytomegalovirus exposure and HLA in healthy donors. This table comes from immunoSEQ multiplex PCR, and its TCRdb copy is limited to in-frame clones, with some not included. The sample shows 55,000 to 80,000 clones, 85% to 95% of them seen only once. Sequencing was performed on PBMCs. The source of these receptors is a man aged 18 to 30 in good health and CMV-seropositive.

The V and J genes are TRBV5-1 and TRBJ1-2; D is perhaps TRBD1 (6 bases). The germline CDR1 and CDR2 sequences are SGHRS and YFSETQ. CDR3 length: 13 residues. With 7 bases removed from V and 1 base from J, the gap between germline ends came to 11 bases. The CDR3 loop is CASGQQGNYGYTF. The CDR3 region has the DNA TGCGCCAGCGGTCAACAGGGTAACTATGGCTACACCTTC. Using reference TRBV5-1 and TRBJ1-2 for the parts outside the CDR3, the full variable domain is KAGVTQTPRYLIKTRGQQVTLSCSPISGHRSVSWYQQTPGQGLQFLFEYFSETQRNKGNFPGRFSGRQFSNSRSEMNVSTLELGDSALYLCASGQQGNYGYTFGSGTRLTVV.

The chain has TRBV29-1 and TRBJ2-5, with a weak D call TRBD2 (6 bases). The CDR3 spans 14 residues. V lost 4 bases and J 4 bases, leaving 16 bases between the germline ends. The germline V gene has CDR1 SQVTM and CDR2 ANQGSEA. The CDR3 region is CSVVPQGGRETQYF. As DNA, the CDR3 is TGCAGCGTTGTCCCCCAGGGAGGTCGAGAGACCCAGTACTTC.

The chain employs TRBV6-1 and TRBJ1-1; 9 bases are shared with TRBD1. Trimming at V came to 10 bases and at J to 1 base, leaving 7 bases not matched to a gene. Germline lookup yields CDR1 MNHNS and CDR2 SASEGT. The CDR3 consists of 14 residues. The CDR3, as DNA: TGTGCCACTACGACAGGGGGAAGGAACACTGAAGCTTTCTTT. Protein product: CATTTGGRNTEAFF.

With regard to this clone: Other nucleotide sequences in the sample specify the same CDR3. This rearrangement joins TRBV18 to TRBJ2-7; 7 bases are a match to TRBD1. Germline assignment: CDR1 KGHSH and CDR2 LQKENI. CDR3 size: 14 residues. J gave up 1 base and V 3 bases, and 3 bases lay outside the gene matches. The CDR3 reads CASSPGTASYEQYF. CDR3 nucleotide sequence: TGTGCCAGCTCACCCGGGACAGCGTCCTACGAGCAGTACTTC.

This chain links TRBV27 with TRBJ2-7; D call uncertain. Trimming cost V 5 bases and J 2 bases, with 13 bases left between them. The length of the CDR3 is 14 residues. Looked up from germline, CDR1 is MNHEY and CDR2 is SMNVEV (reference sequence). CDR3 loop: CASSRATETYEQYF. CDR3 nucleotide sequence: TGTGCCAGCAGTCGAGCCACGGAGACCTACGAGCAGTACTTC.

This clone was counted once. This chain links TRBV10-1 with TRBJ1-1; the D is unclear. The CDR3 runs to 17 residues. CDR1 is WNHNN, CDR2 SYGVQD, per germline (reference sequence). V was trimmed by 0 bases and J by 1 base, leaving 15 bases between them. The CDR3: CASSESWSWETNTEAFF. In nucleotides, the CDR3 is TGCGCCAGCAGTGAGTCGTGGTCATGGGAGACGAACACTGAAGCTTTCTTT.

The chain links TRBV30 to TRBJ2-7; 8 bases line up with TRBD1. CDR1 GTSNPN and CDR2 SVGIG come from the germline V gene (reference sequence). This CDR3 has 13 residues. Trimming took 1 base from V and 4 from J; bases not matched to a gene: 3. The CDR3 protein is CAWSEDRAYEQYF. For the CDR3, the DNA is TGTGCCTGGAGTGAGGACAGGGCTTACGAGCAGTACTTC.

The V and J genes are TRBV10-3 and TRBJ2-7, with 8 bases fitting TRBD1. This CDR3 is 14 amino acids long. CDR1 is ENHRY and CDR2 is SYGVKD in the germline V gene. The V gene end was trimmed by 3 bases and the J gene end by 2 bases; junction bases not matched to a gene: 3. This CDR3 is CAISDRGLAYEQYF. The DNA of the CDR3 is TGTGCCATCAGTGACAGGGGGCTGGCCTACGAGCAGTACTTC.

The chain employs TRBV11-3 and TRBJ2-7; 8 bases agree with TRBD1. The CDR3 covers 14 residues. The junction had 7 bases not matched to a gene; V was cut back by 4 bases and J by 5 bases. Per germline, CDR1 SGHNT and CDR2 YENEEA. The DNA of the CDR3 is TGTGCCAGCAGCTCCGCAGGGGGCATGAACGAGCAGTACTTC. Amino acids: CASSSAGGMNEQYF. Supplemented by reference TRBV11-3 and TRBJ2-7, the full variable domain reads EAGVVQSPRYKIIEKKQPVAFWCNPISGHNTLYWYLQNLGQGPELLIRYENEEAVDDSQLPKDRFSAERLKGVDSTLKIQPAELGDSAVYLCASSSAGGMNEQYFGPGTRLTVT.

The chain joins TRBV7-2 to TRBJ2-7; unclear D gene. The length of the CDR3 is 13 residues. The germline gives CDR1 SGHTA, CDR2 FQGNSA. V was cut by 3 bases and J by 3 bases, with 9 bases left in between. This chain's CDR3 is CASSFVSYYEQYF. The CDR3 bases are TGTGCCAGCAGCTTTGTCTCCTACTACGAGCAGTACTTC.

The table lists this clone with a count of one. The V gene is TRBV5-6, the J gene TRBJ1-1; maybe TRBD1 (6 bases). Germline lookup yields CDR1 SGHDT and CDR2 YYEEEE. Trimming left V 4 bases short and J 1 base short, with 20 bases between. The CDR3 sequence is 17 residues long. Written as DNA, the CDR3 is TGTGCCAGCAGCCGTGGCGAGGGGACACGGTGGAACACTGAAGCTTTCTTT. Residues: CASSRGEGTRWNTEAFF.

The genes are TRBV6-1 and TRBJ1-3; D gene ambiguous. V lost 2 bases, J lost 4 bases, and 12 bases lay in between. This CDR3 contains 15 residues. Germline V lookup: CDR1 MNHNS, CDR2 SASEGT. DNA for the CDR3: TGTGCCAGCAGTGAAAAGAAACGGCGGGGAAACACCATATATTTT. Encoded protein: CASSEKKRRGNTIYF.

CDR3 sequence (DNA): TGTGCCAGCAGTGACCGACTAGCGGGAGGCGGCAGCTCCTACAATGAGCAGTTCTTC. Translated: CASSDRLAGGGSSYNEQFF. The chain combines TRBV6-1 with TRBJ2-1; 13 positions match TRBD2. Germline CDR1 MNHNS, CDR2 SASEGT. The CDR3 contains 19 residues. The junction had 8 bases not matched to a gene; V was cut back by 3 bases and J by 0 bases.

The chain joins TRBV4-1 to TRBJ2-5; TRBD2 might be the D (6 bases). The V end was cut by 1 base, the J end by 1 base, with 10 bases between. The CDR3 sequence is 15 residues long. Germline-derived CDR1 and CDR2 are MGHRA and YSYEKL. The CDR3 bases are TGCGCCAGCAGCCAAGTCCCCGGGAGCCAAGAGACCCAGTACTTC. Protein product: CASSQVPGSQETQYF.

The DNA for the CDR3 is TGCGCCAGCAGCTTGACCCCGGGTGGGAACACTGAAGCTTTCTTT. Amino acids: CASSLTPGGNTEAFF. This rearrangement joins TRBV5-1 to TRBJ1-1; the D is unclear. This CDR3 has 15 amino acids. V lost 1 base and J 1 base, leaving 11 bases between the germline ends. The germline V gene encodes CDR1 SGHRS and CDR2 YFSETQ. Drawing the rest from reference TRBV5-1 and TRBJ1-1, the complete variable domain is KAGVTQTPRYLIKTRGQQVTLSCSPISGHRSVSWYQQTPGQGLQFLFEYFSETQRNKGNFPGRFSGRQFSNSRSEMNVSTLELGDSALYLCASSLTPGGNTEAFFGQGTRLTVV.

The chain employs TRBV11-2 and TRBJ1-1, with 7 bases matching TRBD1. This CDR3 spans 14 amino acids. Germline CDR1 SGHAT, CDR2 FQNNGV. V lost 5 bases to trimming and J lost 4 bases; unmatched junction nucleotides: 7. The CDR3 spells CASSPQGGATEAFF. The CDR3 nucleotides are TGTGCCAGCAGCCCCCAGGGGGGAGCCACTGAAGCTTTCTTT.

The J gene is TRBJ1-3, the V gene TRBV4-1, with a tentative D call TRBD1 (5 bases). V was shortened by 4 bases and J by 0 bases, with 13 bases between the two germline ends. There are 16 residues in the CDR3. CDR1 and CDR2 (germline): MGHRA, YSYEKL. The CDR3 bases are TGCGCCAGCAGCCCAGATGGACATCCCTCTGGAAACACCATATATTTT. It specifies CASSPDGHPSGNTIYF.

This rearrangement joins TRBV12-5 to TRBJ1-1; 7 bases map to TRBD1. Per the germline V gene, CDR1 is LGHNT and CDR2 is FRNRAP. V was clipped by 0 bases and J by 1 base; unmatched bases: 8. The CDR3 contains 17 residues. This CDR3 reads CASGLVLTGTANTEAFF. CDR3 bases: TGTGCTAGTGGTTTGGTACTTACCGGGACAGCGAACACTGAAGCTTTCTTT. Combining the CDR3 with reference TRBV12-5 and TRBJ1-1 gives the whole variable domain DARVTQTPRHKVTEMGQEVTMRCQPILGHNTVFWYRQTMMQGLELLAYFRNRAPLDDSGMPKDRFSAEMPDATLATLKIQPSEPRDSAVYFCASGLVLTGTANTEAFFGQGTRLTVV.

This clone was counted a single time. The CDR3 loop reads CASSPGPGNEQYF. In DNA form, the CDR3 reads TGTGCCAGCAGCCCCGGCCCGGGGAACGAGCAGTACTTC. V is TRBV7-6 and J is TRBJ2-7, with D tentatively TRBD2 (5 bases). From germline, CDR1 is SGHVS and CDR2 FNYEAQ. V was trimmed by 5 bases and J by 5 bases, leaving 13 bases between them. CDR3 size: 13 residues.

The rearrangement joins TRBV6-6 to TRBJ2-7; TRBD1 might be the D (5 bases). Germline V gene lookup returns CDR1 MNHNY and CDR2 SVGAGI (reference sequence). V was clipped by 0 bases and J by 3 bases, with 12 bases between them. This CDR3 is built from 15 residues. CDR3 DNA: TGTGCCAGCAGTTACTCAGACAGCCCGCTCTACGAGCAGTACTTC. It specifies CASSYSDSPLYEQYF.

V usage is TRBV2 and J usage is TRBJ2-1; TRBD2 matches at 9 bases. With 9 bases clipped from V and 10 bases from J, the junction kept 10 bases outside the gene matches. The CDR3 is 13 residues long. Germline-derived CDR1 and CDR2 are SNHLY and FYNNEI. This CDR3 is CASSGSLDTEQFF. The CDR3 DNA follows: TGTGCCAGTAGCGGGAGCCTCGATACAGAGCAGTTCTTC.

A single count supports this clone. This chain's CDR3 is CASSYGPGQGERTQYF. The CDR3 coding sequence is TGTGCCAGCAGTTACGGCCCCGGGCAGGGGGAACGAACCCAGTACTTC. This chain connects TRBV6-6 to TRBJ2-5, with 7 bases lining up with TRBD1. This CDR3 region has 16 residues. The J segment lost 8 bases and the V segment lost 2 bases, leaving 14 bases of the junction unmatched. Germline CDR1 is MNHNY and CDR2 is SVGAGI (reference sequence).

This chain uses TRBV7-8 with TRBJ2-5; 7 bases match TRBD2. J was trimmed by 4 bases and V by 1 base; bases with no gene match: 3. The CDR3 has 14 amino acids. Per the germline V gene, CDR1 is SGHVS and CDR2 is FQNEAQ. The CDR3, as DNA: TGTGCCAGCAGCTTAGGACTAGCCAGAGAGACCCAGTACTTC. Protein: CASSLGLARETQYF.

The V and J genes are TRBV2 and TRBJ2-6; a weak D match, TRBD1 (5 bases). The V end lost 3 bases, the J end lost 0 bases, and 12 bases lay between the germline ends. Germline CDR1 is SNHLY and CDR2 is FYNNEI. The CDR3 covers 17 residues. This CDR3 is CASSDYRLTSGANVLTF. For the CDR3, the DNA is TGTGCCAGCAGTGATTACAGGTTGACCTCTGGGGCCAACGTCCTGACTTTC.

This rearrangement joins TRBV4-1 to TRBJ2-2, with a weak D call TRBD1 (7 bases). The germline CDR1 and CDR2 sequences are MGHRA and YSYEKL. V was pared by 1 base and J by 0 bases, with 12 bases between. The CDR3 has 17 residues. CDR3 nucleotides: TGCGCCAGCAGCCAAGCTGGAGGGGGCGCGAACACCGGGGAGCTGTTTTTT. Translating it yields CASSQAGGGANTGELFF.

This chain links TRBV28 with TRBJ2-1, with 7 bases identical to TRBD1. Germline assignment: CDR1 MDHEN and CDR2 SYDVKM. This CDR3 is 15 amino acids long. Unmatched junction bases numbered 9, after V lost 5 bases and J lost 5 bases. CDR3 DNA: TGTGCCAGCAGTCCCACCGGGACAGCAAACAATGAGCAGTTCTTC. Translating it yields CASSPTGTANNEQFF.

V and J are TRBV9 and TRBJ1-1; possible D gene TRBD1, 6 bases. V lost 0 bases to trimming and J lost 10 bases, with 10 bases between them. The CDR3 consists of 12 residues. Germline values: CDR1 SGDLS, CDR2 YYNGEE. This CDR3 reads CASSVGGGVAFF. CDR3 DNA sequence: TGTGCCAGCAGCGTAGGGGGGGGCGTAGCTTTCTTT. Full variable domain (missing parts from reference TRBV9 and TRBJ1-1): DSGVTQTPKHLITATGQRVTLRCSPRSGDLSVYWYQQSLDQGLQFLIQYYNGEERAKGNILERFSAQQFPDLHSELNLSSLELGDSALYFCASSVGGGVAFFGQGTRLTVV.

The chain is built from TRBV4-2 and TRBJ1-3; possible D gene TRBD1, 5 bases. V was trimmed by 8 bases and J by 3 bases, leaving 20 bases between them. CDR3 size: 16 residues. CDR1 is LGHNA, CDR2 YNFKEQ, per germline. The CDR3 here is CASGAEGYLHGNTIYF. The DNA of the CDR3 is TGTGCCAGCGGTGCGGAGGGGTACCTCCATGGAAACACCATATATTTT.

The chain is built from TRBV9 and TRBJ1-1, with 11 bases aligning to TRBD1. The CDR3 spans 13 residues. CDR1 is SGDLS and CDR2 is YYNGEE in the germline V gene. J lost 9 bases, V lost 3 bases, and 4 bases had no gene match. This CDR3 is CASSAGQGGKAFF. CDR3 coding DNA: TGTGCCAGCAGCGCGGGACAGGGGGGGAAAGCTTTCTTT.

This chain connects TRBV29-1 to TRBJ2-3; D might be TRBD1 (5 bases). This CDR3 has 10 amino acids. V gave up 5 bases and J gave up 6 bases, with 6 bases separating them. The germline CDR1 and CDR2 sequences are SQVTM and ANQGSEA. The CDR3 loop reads CSVWGDTQYF. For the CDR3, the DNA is TGCAGCGTTTGGGGCGATACGCAGTATTTT.

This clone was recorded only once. The CDR3 spells CASRGTGSTDTQYF. In DNA, the CDR3 is TGCGCCAGCAGGGGGACAGGGAGTACAGATACGCAGTATTTT. This rearrangement joins TRBV5-1 to TRBJ2-3; 9 bases are shared with TRBD1. Germline assignment: CDR1 SGHRS and CDR2 YFSETQ. The CDR3 has 14 amino acids. J gave up 3 bases and V 5 bases, and 4 bases lay outside the gene matches.

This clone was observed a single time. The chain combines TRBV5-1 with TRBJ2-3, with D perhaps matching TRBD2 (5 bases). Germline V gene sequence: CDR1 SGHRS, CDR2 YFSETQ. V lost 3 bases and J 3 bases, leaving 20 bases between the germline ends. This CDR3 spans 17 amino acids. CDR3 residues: CASSSRTLRRETDTQYF. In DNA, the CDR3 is TGCGCCAGCAGCTCGCGGACTTTGCGAAGAGAAACAGATACGCAGTATTTT.